The clone carrying this T cell receptor beta chain was detected a few times. Its specificity is unknown. Germline V gene lookup returns CDR1 SGHRS and CDR2 YFSETQ. Trimming left V 3 bases short and J 4 bases short, with 13 bases between. CDR3 length equals 14 residues. These data originate in a study of human T cells and chemical hapten exposure. Study information: Reading of the patch tests, which applied 0.01% DPC to the upper back, occurred at 6 days. General observations from the study: Patch test score showed a positive correlation with PT1 expanded TCR counts.

The library labeled individual cDNA molecules by adding unique molecular identifiers to them. Original data processing: Between 23,224 and 690,600 TCRs appeared in each sample, and the median stood at 95,638. TCRdb called the RACE reads again in MiXCR, with one record for every CDR3 protein. The V and J calls shown here were made by TCRdb, not taken from the authors' results. The sample contains approximately 320,000 distinct CDR3 sequences, about 5.4% of which appear only once. Time point denoted: pre-sensitization, week 0. Sample treatment: therapeutic diphenylcyclopropenone sensitization with weekly scalp DPC.

The sequencing used whole blood, collected in connection with sensitization to the hapten diphenylcyclopropenone (DPC). This rearrangement joins TRBV5-1 to TRBJ2-5; possibly TRBD1 for D (6 bases). The origin of this receptor is a woman aged 18-35 years with alopecia areata. Some clones in this sample may be carry-over from other donors' samples. The CDR3 protein is CASSWDTGTETQYF. The CDR3 DNA follows: TGCGCCAGCAGCTGGGACACGGGGACAGAGACCCAGTACTTC. Full variable domain (outside the CDR3, taken from reference TRBV5-1 and TRBJ2-5): KAGVTQTPRYLIKTRGQQVTLSCSPISGHRSVSWYQQTPGQGLQFLFEYFSETQRNKGNFPGRFSGRQFSNSRSEMNVSTLELGDSALYLCASSWDTGTETQYFGPGTRLLVL.